This T cell receptor (beta chain) appears in the sequencing data of a study of blood T cell repertoires in COVID-19. On the study more broadly: Spain, Italy and the United States supplied samples that represented acute and convalescent COVID-19.

Per germline, CDR1 SGHAT and CDR2 FQNNGV. The CDR3 covers 16 residues. V lost 4 bases, J lost 3 bases, and 6 bases stayed unmatched. Produced via immunoSEQ multiplex PCR; TCRdb's table is partial and in-frame only. The sample includes roughly 310,000 clones, around 90% of them seen just once. While infection was still active, Seattle patients were enrolled and then followed longitudinally. This chain uses TRBV11-2 with TRBJ2-3; 11 bases match TRBD2. Material: peripheral blood. The source is a young woman with COVID-19, enrolled during active disease. CDR3 sequence reads: CASSSLLAGVTDTQYF. The CDR3 bases are TGTGCCAGCAGCTCCCTACTAGCGGGAGTAACAGATACGCAGTATTTT.